This T cell receptor (beta chain) was recorded in a study of shared clonotypes between healthy human individuals. The overall study: CD4 naive and CD4 memory each took three plates per donor, while CD8 naive took two and CD8 memory one.

Each donor was a Caucasian adult residing in Nashville, Tennessee. Sequencing used immunoSEQ multiplex PCR; TCRdb keeps in-frame clones, though not all of them. Of approximately 1,500,000 clones in the sample, 95% to 99% were seen once. The sample was naive CD4+ T cells sorted from blood. Stated subset: CD45RA+ positively selected. The receptor's source is a man aged 30-40 years in good health.

The CDR3 bases are TGTGCCAGCGGATCAGGCCTGGATCAGCCCCAGCATTTT. Its protein is CASGSGLDQPQHF. V is TRBV7-9 and J is TRBJ1-5; D is unclear. The CDR3 length is 13 residues. V was pared by 8 bases and J by 5 bases, with 13 bases between. The germline CDR1 and CDR2 sequences are SEHNR and FQNEAQ (reference sequence).